This T cell receptor (beta chain) was found in a study of vaccination and CD4 T cells after COVID-19. Oncomine TCR Beta short-read sequencing was applied to DNA from cultured CD4+ T cells. TCRdb fed the PCR reads into MiXCR, producing one record per CDR3 protein. The sample lists 10,000 to 15,000 distinct CDR3 sequences, approximately 74% occurring once. Sample treatment: approximately nine-day PBMC culture with coronavirus spike peptide pools or control peptides (ViraFEST assay). Following expansion of antigen-specific T cells with peptide pools, ViraFEST then sequenced TCRs. After culture for approximately 10 days, isolation of CD4+ T cells was performed by negative selection. The CDR3 loop spans 16 amino acids. The germline V and J ends were trimmed by 6 bases and 2 bases, with 17 bases remaining between them. A few counts support this clonotype. Its antigen remains unidentified.

This chain links TRBV12-3 or TRBV12-4 with TRBJ1-3, with D possibly matching TRBD1 (6 bases). The TCR originated in a human donor who received a COVID-19 vaccine. The material sequenced was CD4+ T cells from blood, cultured in vitro, taken after SARS-CoV-2 vaccination. The CDR3, as DNA: TGTGCCAGCAGACCTGGGAGGGGGGCAACTGGAAACACCATATATTTT. Translating it yields CASRPGRGATGNTIYF.